The rows below give T cell receptor beta chains drawn from one sample of a study of T cells in narcolepsy. Some clones are missing from TCRdb's copy, which holds only in-frame ones; the method was immunoSEQ multiplex PCR. Here the sample spans about 29,000 clones, more than 70% being singletons. The material sequenced was memory (CD45RA-) CD4+ T cells from blood. These receptors all come from a human donor in good health. The CDR3 runs from the conserved cysteine through the conserved F or W. The order of the fields is J gene, clone size, V gene, D gene, CDR3 protein, CDR3 DNA. D genes are given only for firm matches. Part of the rows lack a size; the others show once, few, many or a class for expanded clones.

TRBJ2-7,once,TRBV10-3,-,CAISVLANYEQYF,TGTGCCATCAGTGTATTAGCGAACTACGAGCAGTACTTC
TRBJ1-3,-,TRBV7-2,-,CASSLALPRGSGNTIYF,TGTGCCAGCAGCTTAGCCCTACCCAGAGGGTCTGGAAACACCATATATTTT
TRBJ2-1,-,TRBV9,TRBD2,CASSATGTSGNNEQFF,TGTGCCAGCAGCGCTACCGGGACTAGCGGCAACAATGAGCAGTTCTTC
TRBJ2-7,few,TRBV10-1,-,CASSEAGYEQYF,TGCGCCAGCAGTGAGGCCGGGTACGAGCAGTACTTC
TRBJ2-5,-,TRBV9,-,CASSVEVSRETQYF,TGTGCCAGCAGCGTAGAGGTGTCGCGGGAGACCCAGTACTTC
TRBJ2-1,-,TRBV5-1,TRBD1,CASSPKDRALTNEQFF,TGCGCCAGCAGCCCAAAGGACAGGGCCCTTACAAATGAGCAGTTCTTC
TRBJ2-7,-,TRBV5-1,-,CASSWSGTKNEQYF,TGCGCCAGCAGCTGGTCCGGGACAAAAAACGAGCAGTACTTC
TRBJ1-2,-,TRBV5-8,-,CASSLTRGLHGYTF,TGTGCCAGCAGCTTAACGCGGGGACTGCATGGCTACACCTTC
TRBJ2-3,-,TRBV7-3,-,CASSQGAGGSTDTQYF,TGTGCCAGCAGTCAGGGGGCGGGAGGGAGCACAGATACGCAGTATTTT
TRBJ2-3,-,TRBV6-5,TRBD2,CASSWGGGGDTQYF,TGTGCCAGCAGTTGGGGCGGGGGAGGTGATACGCAGTATTTT
TRBJ2-1,-,TRBV6-5,-,CASSQTGDYNEQFF,TGTGCCAGCAGTCAAACGGGGGACTACAATGAGCAGTTCTTC
TRBJ1-2,once,TRBV18,-,CASSPYGAVYGYTF,TGTGCCAGCTCACCCTACGGGGCCGTTTATGGCTACACCTTC
TRBJ2-3,-,TRBV10-1,-,CASSESNGADTQYF,TGCGCCAGCAGTGAGTCGAATGGTGCAGATACGCAGTATTTT
TRBJ2-5,once,TRBV5-1,TRBD2,CASKTASGGPQETQYF,TGCGCCAGCAAAACCGCATCGGGGGGACCCCAAGAGACCCAGTACTTC
TRBJ1-5,-,TRBV19,-,CASSTNRGEPQHF,TGTGCCAGTAGTACCAATCGTGGCGAGCCCCAGCATTTT
TRBJ1-5,-,TRBV30,-,CAWSVTLGGQPQHF,TGTGCCTGGAGTGTCACCCTCGGGGGCCAGCCCCAGCATTTT
TRBJ1-6,-,TRBV15,-,CATSRVGRLGASPLHF,TGTGCCACCAGCAGAGTAGGACGTTTGGGGGCCTCACCCCTCCACTTT
TRBJ1-1,-,TRBV5-4,-,CASSGGRVRTEAFF,TGTGCCAGCAGCGGGGGACGGGTGAGAACTGAAGCTTTCTTT
TRBJ1-2,-,TRBV29-1,-,CSVFRGGPVGYTF,TGCAGCGTTTTTCGCGGCGGGCCGGTTGGCTACACCTTC
TRBJ1-1,-,TRBV6-6,-,CASSYRGAGDTEAFF,TGTGCCAGCAGTTACAGGGGGGCTGGGGACACTGAAGCTTTCTTT
TRBJ2-3,-,TRBV19,TRBD2,CASSLWSGGVTDTQYF,TGTGCCAGTAGCTTATGGAGCGGGGGGGTCACAGATACGCAGTATTTT
TRBJ2-5,-,TRBV5-6,TRBD2,CASSWKLGTSGIEETQYF,TGTGCCAGCAGCTGGAAGCTCGGGACTAGCGGGATTGAAGAGACCCAGTACTTC
TRBJ1-1,-,TRBV10-3,TRBD1,CAISGTGEAFF,TGTGCCATCAGTGGGACAGGAGAAGCTTTCTTT
TRBJ2-7,-,TRBV7-2,-,CASSSHHFGVNTAYEQYF,TGTGCCAGCAGCTCCCACCACTTCGGGGTAAACACGGCCTACGAGCAGTACTTC